The next 8 T cell receptor beta chains were all read from a single sample in a study of T-cell memory formation after mild COVID-19. MiXCR, run by TCRdb on the 5' RACE reads, gives a single entry per CDR3 protein. Of 30,000 to 35,000 distinct CDR3 sequences in the sample, just under 8% were seen once. Specimen: PBMCs or a T cell subset sorted from them (not recorded which). These receptors all come from a man younger than 35 who had mild COVID-19 (a few samples of this study predate the infection). Cell type and time point are not known.

This clonotype was counted many times. CDR3 in DNA: TGTGCCACCAGTGATTTAGCCGAGGCAGGGGGGGCCAATGAGCAGTTCTTC. It is translated as CATSDLAEAGGANEQFF. The rearrangement links TRBV24-1 to TRBJ2-1, with D perhaps TRBD1 or TRBD2 (7 bases each). The CDR3 has 17 residues. Trimming stripped 1 base from V and 6 bases from J, with 18 bases between. Germline V CDR1 and CDR2: KGHDR, SFDVKD.

The rearrangement uses TRBV10-3 and TRBJ2-7; perhaps D is TRBD1 or TRBD2 (7 bases each). The CDR3 totals 13 residues. V was trimmed by 7 bases and J by 2 bases, leaving 12 bases between them. Germline V gene data show CDR1 as ENHRY and CDR2 as SYGVKD. DNA for the CDR3: TGTGCCATCAAACAGGGGACTACCTACGAGCAGTACGTC. Its protein product is CAIKQGTTYEQYV.

This clonotype occurred many times. The gene calls are TRBV7-9 and TRBJ2-1, with 11 bases identical to TRBD1. The germline V gene encodes CDR1 SEHNR and CDR2 FQNEAQ (reference sequence). Trimming removed 5 bases from V and 3 bases from J; junction bases left unmatched: 9. The CDR3 runs 17 residues. The CDR3 DNA reads as TGTGCCAGCAGCCCTCCCGGACAGGGGGCGATCTACAATGAGCAGTTCTTC. This codes for CASSPPGQGAIYNEQFF. Together with reference TRBV7-9 and TRBJ2-1, the CDR3 gives the full variable domain: DTGVSQNPRHKITKRGQNVTFRCDPISEHNRLYWYRQTLGQGPEFLTYFQNEAQLEKSRLLSDRFSAERPKGSFSTLEIQRTEQGDSAMYLCASSPPGQGAIYNEQFFGPGTRLTVL.

The sample holds many counts of this clonotype. The rearrangement joins TRBV6-2 or TRBV6-3 to TRBJ2-1, with D unresolved. Trimming removed 2 bases from V and 14 bases from J, with 19 bases in between. The CDR3 runs to 14 residues. Germline V gene sequence: CDR1 MNHEY, CDR2 SVGEGT. The CDR3 nucleotides read TGTGCCAGCAGTTACCAAGGTGGCACCAGTAATGAGTTCTTC. It codes for CASSYQGGTSNEFF.

The V and J genes are TRBV28 and TRBJ1-5, with D tentatively TRBD1 (6 bases). The CDR3 covers 15 residues. Germline assignment: CDR1 MDHEN and CDR2 SYDVKM. Between the trimmed V and J ends, which lost 0 bases and 1 base, there was a span of 7 bases. This chain's CDR3 is CASSLWGASNQPQHF. CDR3 DNA: TGTGCCAGCAGTTTATGGGGGGCAAGCAATCAGCCCCAGCATTTT.

Comment on this clonotype: A much larger clone differs from this one at a single base, so this may be a read error. The chain employs TRBV4-2 and TRBJ1-2, with D possibly being TRBD1 (6 bases). The CDR3 extends over 16 amino acids. Germline-derived CDR1 and CDR2 are LGHNA and YNFKEQ. As DNA, the CDR3 is TGTGCCGGCAGCCAAGATATCAGGGGTCTCAGCTATGGCTACACCTTC. It codes for CAGSQDIRGLSYGYTF.

This clonotype was observed at least ten times. This rearrangement joins TRBV20-1 to TRBJ2-7; 7 nucleotides match TRBD1. Germline V lookup: CDR1 DFQATT, CDR2 SNEGSKA (reference sequence). The CDR3 spans 14 residues. V shed 2 bases and J 2 bases; nucleotides not matched to a gene: 6. Written as DNA, the CDR3 is TGCAGTGCTAGACCACAGGGGTTGACCTACGAGCAGTACTTC. This encodes CSARPQGLTYEQYF.

This clonotype was picked up many times. V gene TRBV6-1 combines with J gene TRBJ2-7; D is tentatively TRBD1 or TRBD2 (6 bases each). The germline CDR1 and CDR2 sequences are MNHNS and SASEGT. Between the trimmed V and J ends, which lost 2 bases and 9 bases, there was a span of 17 bases. There are 14 residues in the CDR3. The CDR3 spells CASSERGTSIGQYV. In DNA, the CDR3 is TGTGCCAGCAGTGAACGGGGGACATCCATCGGGCAGTACGTC.